The 29 T cell receptor beta chains listed next were all sequenced from one sample in a study of cytomegalovirus exposure and HLA in healthy donors. With 60 Vbeta and 13 Jbeta primers, the PCR was carried out. Generated by immunoSEQ multiplex PCR, the TCRdb table keeps only in-frame clones and is missing some. The sample has approximately 110,000 clones; just over 15% are singletons. Input material: PBMCs. All receptors derive from a woman aged 18-30 years in good health and CMV-seronegative.

The gene calls are TRBV9 and TRBJ1-2, with TRBD1 identical over 7 bases. This CDR3 has 20 residues. Unmatched junction bases numbered 24, after V lost 4 bases and J lost 3 bases. CDR1 is SGDLS and CDR2 is YYNGEE in the germline V gene. The CDR3 is CASSPIQYPGQFITDYGYTF. CDR3 nucleotides: TGTGCCAGCAGCCCTATTCAGTACCCGGGACAGTTCATAACGGACTATGGCTACACCTTC.

This clone was counted only a few times. In DNA form, the CDR3 reads TGTGCCAGCAGCTTAGCGGGAAGGACTAGCGGCATATTCACCGGGGAGCTGTTTTTT. This sequence encodes CASSLAGRTSGIFTGELFF. The chain recombines TRBV7-9 with TRBJ2-2, with TRBD2 matching 10 bases. The length of the CDR3 is 19 residues. The J segment lost 4 bases and the V segment lost 0 bases, leaving 11 bases of the junction unmatched. Germline CDR1 reads SEHNR; CDR2 reads FQNEAQ (reference sequence).

The J gene is TRBJ2-7, the V gene TRBV29-1; 7 positions agree with TRBD1. This CDR3 spans 14 amino acids. Germline V gene data show CDR1 as SQVTM and CDR2 as ANQGSEA. The trim removed 7 bases at V and 4 bases at J, leaving 13 bases unmatched. CDR3 sequence (DNA): TGCAGCGCTGCTAGACAGGGCCAGAGGTACGAGCAGTACTTC. Translating gives CSAARQGQRYEQYF.

The V call is TRBV9, the J call TRBJ1-1, with TRBD1 matching 7 bases. The CDR3 spans 13 residues. V was pared by 4 bases and J by 11 bases, with 11 bases of the junction left unmatched. Per the germline V gene, CDR1 is SGDLS and CDR2 is YYNGEE. CDR3 protein: CASSIGQADRAFF. The CDR3 DNA follows: TGTGCCAGCAGCATCGGACAGGCCGATCGGGCTTTCTTT.

The chain carries TRBV2 and TRBJ2-1, with D perhaps TRBD2 (6 bases). The V gene lost 2 bases and the J gene lost 7 bases, with 12 bases spanning the gap. The CDR3 extends over 14 amino acids. Germline assignment: CDR1 SNHLY and CDR2 FYNNEI. The CDR3 DNA is TGTGCCAGCAGTGAAAATCCCGCGGGGAATGAGCAGTTCTTC. Residues: CASSENPAGNEQFF. The variable domain in full, with the rest retrieved from reference TRBV2 and TRBJ2-1, is EPEVTQTPSHQVTQMGQEVILRCVPISNHLYFYWYRQILGQKVEFLVSFYNNEISEKSEIFDDQFSVERPDGSNFTLKIRSTKLEDSAMYFCASSENPAGNEQFFGPGTRLTVL.

The CDR3 spells CASSAPTGGAGEAFF. In DNA form, the CDR3 reads TGTGCCAGCAGCGCCCCCACTGGGGGGGCGGGTGAAGCTTTCTTT. This rearrangement joins TRBV9 to TRBJ1-1; D might be TRBD1 (6 bases). The germline CDR1 and CDR2 sequences are SGDLS and YYNGEE. There are 15 residues in the CDR3. V lost 3 bases and J 7 bases, leaving 19 bases between the germline ends.

This clone occurred a few times. This rearrangement joins TRBV5-4 to TRBJ2-7; D not resolved. Trimming removed 1 base at V and 6 bases at J, with 8 bases between. The CDR3 consists of 12 residues. Germline lookup yields CDR1 SGHNT and CDR2 YYREEE (reference sequence). CDR3 amino acids: CASSLINPEQYF. The DNA for the CDR3 is TGTGCCAGCAGCTTGATTAATCCCGAGCAGTACTTC.

This clone was counted between two and nine times. The rearrangement joins TRBV7-9 to TRBJ2-7; D ambiguous. Germline-derived CDR1 and CDR2 are SEHNR and FQNEAQ (reference sequence). This CDR3 is built from 13 residues. Between the trimmed V and J ends, which lost 1 base and 2 bases, there was a span of 6 bases. Here the CDR3 reads CASSLVAAYEQYF. CDR3 coding DNA: TGTGCCAGCAGCTTAGTGGCGGCCTACGAGCAGTACTTC.

CDR3 protein: CASSPRLLAGENEQYF. As DNA, the CDR3 is TGTGCCAGCAGTCCCCGCCTCCTAGCGGGAGAAAACGAGCAGTACTTC. V is TRBV28 and J is TRBJ2-7; 10 bases agree with TRBD2. V gave up 5 bases and J gave up 5 bases; unmatched junction bases: 12. The CDR3 covers 16 residues. The V gene's germline CDR1 is MDHEN and CDR2 SYDVKM.

The rearrangement uses TRBV4-1 and TRBJ2-7; D is perhaps TRBD2 (5 bases). The CDR3 consists of 14 residues. Germline assignment: CDR1 MGHRA and CDR2 YSYEKL. V dropped 3 bases and J dropped 4 bases, with 13 bases sitting between them. This CDR3 is CASSQAGSGYEQYF. In nucleotides, the CDR3 is TGCGCCAGCAGCCAGGCTGGGTCGGGATACGAGCAGTACTTC.

The chain links TRBV27 to TRBJ2-3; D is perhaps TRBD1 (6 bases). The CDR3 contains 15 residues. V was trimmed by 2 bases and J by 5 bases, leaving 14 bases between them. CDR1 is MNHEY and CDR2 is SMNVEV in the germline V gene (reference sequence). CDR3 region: CASSLGRQGKDTQYF. The CDR3 DNA sequence: TGTGCCAGCAGTTTAGGCCGGCAGGGGAAAGATACGCAGTATTTT.

V and J are TRBV28 and TRBJ1-1; D perhaps matches TRBD1 (5 bases). Germline V lookup: CDR1 MDHEN, CDR2 SYDVKM. This CDR3 has 13 amino acids. V was cut by 5 bases and J by 4 bases, with 11 bases left in between. CDR3: CASSKPGSTEAFF. DNA for the CDR3: TGTGCCAGCAGTAAGCCAGGGTCCACTGAAGCTTTCTTT.

V gene TRBV4-1 combines with J gene TRBJ2-7; tentative D call: TRBD1 (5 bases). Per the germline V gene, CDR1 is MGHRA and CDR2 is YSYEKL. Trimming pared 2 bases from V and 2 bases from J, leaving 10 bases between. The CDR3 totals 14 residues. In DNA form, the CDR3 reads TGCGCCAGCAGCCAATCGGACACCCCCTACGAGCAGTACTTC. Its translation: CASSQSDTPYEQYF.

This rearrangement joins TRBV5-1 to TRBJ2-7, with TRBD1 as a possible D gene (7 bases). The V gene's germline CDR1 is SGHRS and CDR2 YFSETQ. The CDR3 has 17 amino acids. The V and J ends lost 0 bases and 3 bases respectively, with 19 bases between them. The CDR3: CASSLEGWGQGGYEQYF. The CDR3 nucleotides read TGCGCCAGCAGCTTGGAGGGTTGGGGGCAGGGGGGCTACGAGCAGTACTTC. Based on the CDR3 plus reference TRBV5-1 and TRBJ2-7, the full variable domain is KAGVTQTPRYLIKTRGQQVTLSCSPISGHRSVSWYQQTPGQGLQFLFEYFSETQRNKGNFPGRFSGRQFSNSRSEMNVSTLELGDSALYLCASSLEGWGQGGYEQYFGPGTRLTVT.

The gene calls are TRBV29-1 and TRBJ2-7; 10 nucleotides agree with TRBD1. With V trimmed by 1 base and J by 6 bases, 6 bases remained unmatched. This CDR3 has 14 residues. Germline V gene sequence: CDR1 SQVTM, CDR2 ANQGSEA. The CDR3 reads CSVEASGQGSEQYF. The CDR3 coding sequence is TGCAGCGTTGAAGCCTCGGGACAGGGGAGCGAGCAGTACTTC.

V gene TRBV19 combines with J gene TRBJ1-2; 7 bases align to TRBD1. V was pared by 4 bases and J by 2 bases, with 1 base of the junction left unmatched. This CDR3 comprises 13 residues. Per the germline V gene, CDR1 is LNHDA and CDR2 is SQIVND (reference sequence). The CDR3 DNA is TGTGCCAGTAGTAAACAGGGGAACTATGGCTACACCTTC. As protein: CASSKQGNYGYTF.

This clone was seen a handful of times. The V and J genes are TRBV28 and TRBJ1-1, with unresolved D. Looked up from germline, CDR1 is MDHEN and CDR2 is SYDVKM. Trimming removed 6 bases from V and 5 bases from J, with 19 bases in between. The CDR3 length is 15 residues. CDR3 coding DNA: TGTGCCAGCAGCGGACGAGGGCCAATTAGGACTGAAGCTTTCTTT. This translates into CASSGRGPIRTEAFF.

The rearrangement joins TRBV15 to TRBJ2-7; D possibly corresponds to TRBD1 (6 bases). The CDR3 length is 15 residues. The germline gives CDR1 LNHNV, CDR2 YYDKDF (reference sequence). The germline V and J ends were trimmed by 0 bases and 0 bases, with 9 bases remaining between them. CDR3 residues: CATSRDPGASYEQYF. In DNA form, the CDR3 reads TGTGCCACCAGCAGAGATCCAGGGGCCTCCTACGAGCAGTACTTC.

CDR3 in DNA: TGTGCCACCACCGGGGGCTACAATGAGCAGTTCTTC. Translation gives CATTGGYNEQFF. The rearrangement links TRBV19 to TRBJ2-1, with D possibly matching TRBD2 (6 bases). CDR1 and CDR2 from the germline V gene are LNHDA and SQIVND (reference sequence). The germline V and J ends were trimmed by 10 bases and 3 bases, with 10 bases remaining between them. The CDR3 is 12 residues long. The variable domain in full, completed from reference TRBV19 and TRBJ2-1, reads DGGITQSPKYLFRKEGQNVTLSCEQNLNHDAMYWYRQDPGQGLRLIYYSQIVNDFQKGDIAEGYSVSREKKESFPLTVTSAQKNPTAFYLCATTGGYNEQFFGPGTRLTVL.

The CDR3 nucleotides are TGCAGCGTTGAAGTCGGAGACAGCTCCTACGAGCAGTACTTC. It translates to CSVEVGDSSYEQYF. The rearrangement joins TRBV29-1 to TRBJ2-7; a weak D match, TRBD1 (5 bases). The CDR3 extends over 14 amino acids. Trimming removed 1 base from V and 0 bases from J, with 10 bases in between. Germline V gives CDR1 SQVTM, CDR2 ANQGSEA.

This clone has a handful of counts. The chain employs TRBV19 and TRBJ2-1; 7 bases are shared with TRBD2. The length of the CDR3 is 12 residues. CDR1 is LNHDA and CDR2 is SQIVND in the germline V gene (reference sequence). The ends lost 5 bases at V and 6 bases at J; junction bases unmatched: 1. The CDR3 DNA reads TGTGCCAGTAGTCCTAGCGGCAATGAGCAGTTCTTC. Translation gives CASSPSGNEQFF.

The chain employs TRBV28 and TRBJ1-1; a possible D gene is TRBD1 (5 bases). Per germline, CDR1 MDHEN and CDR2 SYDVKM. V was shortened by 5 bases and J by 4 bases, with 20 bases between the two germline ends. This CDR3 spans 16 amino acids. The CDR3 sequence: CASSGPRRGGSTEAFF. DNA for the CDR3: TGTGCCAGCAGTGGCCCCCGGCGGGGCGGAAGCACTGAAGCTTTCTTT.

The V gene is TRBV5-6, the J gene TRBJ2-1; 7 bases match TRBD2. CDR1 and CDR2 (germline): SGHDT, YYEEEE. The CDR3 runs 12 residues. V shed 5 bases, J shed 10 bases, and the junction held 6 bases outside the gene matches. The CDR3 sequence: CASRGGQPEQFF. The CDR3 DNA follows: TGTGCCAGCAGGGGAGGGCAGCCCGAGCAGTTCTTC.

This clone was observed a few times. The CDR3: CASSRATSYEQYF. DNA for the CDR3: TGTGCCAGCAGCCGAGCCACCTCCTACGAGCAGTACTTC. The chain joins TRBV7-2 to TRBJ2-7; no clear D. Looked up from germline, CDR1 is SGHTA and CDR2 is FQGNSA. The CDR3 loop spans 13 amino acids. Trimming took 5 bases from V and 0 from J, leaving 8 bases between them. The full variable domain, in which reference TRBV7-2 and TRBJ2-7 provide the parts outside the CDR3, is GAGVSQSPSNKVTEKGKDVELRCDPISGHTALYWYRQSLGQGLEFLIYFQGNSAPDKSGLPSDRFSAERTGGSVSTLTIQRTQQEDSAVYLCASSRATSYEQYFGPGTRLTVT.

This clone was seen more than once but under ten times. The rearrangement uses TRBV2 and TRBJ2-2, with D unresolved. The CDR3 runs to 14 residues. Germline V gives CDR1 SNHLY, CDR2 FYNNEI. V lost 0 bases and J lost 6, with 8 bases in between. The CDR3: CASSEARKSGELFF. CDR3 DNA sequence: TGTGCCAGCAGTGAAGCGCGCAAATCCGGGGAGCTGTTTTTT.

The V and J genes are TRBV5-4 and TRBJ2-3; 9 bases line up with TRBD2. Germline loops: CDR1 SGHNT, CDR2 YYREEE (reference sequence). The CDR3 covers 12 residues. With 3 bases clipped from V and 10 bases from J, the junction kept 3 bases outside the gene matches. CDR3 protein: CASSWTSEAQYF. The CDR3 coding sequence is TGTGCCAGCAGCTGGACTAGCGAAGCGCAGTATTTT. Drawing the rest from reference TRBV5-4 and TRBJ2-3, the complete variable domain is ETGVTQSPTHLIKTRGQQVTLRCSSQSGHNTVSWYQQALGQGPQFIFQYYREEENGRGNFPPRFSGLQFPNYSSELNVNALELDDSALYLCASSWTSEAQYFGPGTRLTVL.

The V call is TRBV9, the J call TRBJ2-1; tentatively, D is TRBD2 (5 bases). Germline-derived CDR1 and CDR2 are SGDLS and YYNGEE. V shed 5 bases and J shed 0 bases, with 12 bases lying between them. The CDR3 runs to 15 residues. The CDR3 DNA follows: TGTGCCAGCAGTGAGGGAAGCCCCTCCTACAATGAGCAGTTCTTC. It encodes CASSEGSPSYNEQFF.

CDR3 sequence (DNA): TGTGCCAGCAGCCCGGGGGGGAATCTAGCTTTCTTT. Amino acid sequence: CASSPGGNLAFF. The chain carries TRBV7-3 and TRBJ1-1; possible D gene TRBD1, 5 bases. Germline V CDR1 and CDR2: SGHTA, FQGTGA. This CDR3 comprises 12 residues. Trimming stripped 5 bases from V and 10 bases from J, with 14 bases between.

The rearrangement joins TRBV2 to TRBJ2-5; 14 bases align to TRBD2. Germline V lookup: CDR1 SNHLY, CDR2 FYNNEI. The CDR3 covers 15 residues. Trimming cost V 6 bases and J 5 bases; bases outside gene matches: 5. CDR3 residues: CASRTGLAGVETQYF. CDR3 nucleotide sequence: TGTGCCAGCAGGACGGGACTAGCGGGAGTTGAGACCCAGTACTTC.